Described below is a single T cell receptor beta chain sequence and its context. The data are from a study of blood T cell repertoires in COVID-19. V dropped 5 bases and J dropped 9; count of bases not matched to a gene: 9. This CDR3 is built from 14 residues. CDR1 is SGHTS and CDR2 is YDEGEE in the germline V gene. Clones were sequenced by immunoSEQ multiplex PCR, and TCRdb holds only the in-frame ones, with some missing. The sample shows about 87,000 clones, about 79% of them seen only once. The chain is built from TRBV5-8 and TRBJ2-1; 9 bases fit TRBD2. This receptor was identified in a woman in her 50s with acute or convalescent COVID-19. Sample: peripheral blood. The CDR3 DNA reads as TGTGCCAGCAGGCACCGCGCGGGGGGGCGTGAGCAGTTCTTC. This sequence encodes CASRHRAGGREQFF.